Listed below are T cell receptor beta chains from one sample, sequenced in a study of vaccination effects on CD4 cells after COVID-19. The assay was immunoSEQ multiplex PCR, and TCRdb's table has in-frame clones only and misses some. The data show approximately 70,000 clones, about 80% seen once. No antigen has been assigned to these receptors. This specimen consisted of CD4+ T cells from PBMCs cultured with HCoV-OC43 spike peptides, obtained after COVID-19 vaccination. The receptors come from a human donor who received a COVID-19 vaccine. Both conserved end residues are part of each CDR3. A D gene is named only where the DNA matches it firmly. Clone size is given for some rows only: seen once, a few or many times, or a class if the clone is expanded.

abundance,j_gene,v_gene,d_gene,CDR3aa,CDR3nt
.,TRBJ2-1,TRBV10-3,.,CAISEIGGNFNEQFF,TGTGCCATCAGTGAGATCGGGGGTAACTTCAATGAGCAGTTCTTC
.,TRBJ1-2,TRBV4-3,.,CASSPQRQGVNTF,TGCGCCAGCAGCCCTCAACGGCAGGGAGTAAACACCTTC
.,TRBJ1-2,TRBV6-1,.,CASSEEAGRQYGYTF,TGTGCCAGCAGTGAAGAGGCGGGACGGCAGTATGGCTACACCTTC
.,TRBJ1-2,TRBV5-1,.,CASSRHPGYGYTF,TGCGCCAGCAGCCGCCACCCTGGCTATGGCTACACCTTC
.,TRBJ2-2,TRBV6-5,TRBD2,CASSGGTVNTGELFF,TGTGCCAGCAGCGGGGGGACGGTGAACACCGGGGAGCTGTTTTTT
.,TRBJ1-2,TRBV6-6,.,CASSRAEPIYGYTF,TGTGCCAGCAGCCGGGCGGAGCCGATCTATGGCTACACCTTC
.,TRBJ1-5,TRBV19,.,CASSIPRENQPQHF,TGTGCCAGTAGTATTCCCAGAGAAAATCAGCCCCAGCATTTT
.,TRBJ1-5,TRBV9,TRBD1,CASSREDRERKQPQHF,TGTGCCAGCAGCCGCGAAGACAGGGAGAGAAAACAGCCCCAGCATTTT
.,TRBJ1-2,TRBV19,TRBD1,CASSPDRGRAYGYTF,TGTGCCAGTAGTCCTGACAGGGGGCGGGCCTATGGCTACACCTTC
few,TRBJ1-3,TRBV30,.,CAWRIGGNGNTIYF,TGTGCCTGGAGGATCGGGGGAAATGGGAACACCATATATTTT
.,TRBJ1-5,TRBV5-8,TRBD1,CASSIYRGPRNQPQHF,TGTGCCAGCAGTATCTACAGGGGGCCGCGCAATCAGCCCCAGCATTTT
.,TRBJ1-4,TRBV28,.,CASSLPRGGPNEKLFF,TGTGCCAGCAGCCTCCCTCGGGGGGGCCCTAATGAAAAACTGTTTTTT
few,TRBJ1-4,TRBV28,TRBD1,CASRPTGGDEKLFF,TGTGCCAGCAGGCCTACAGGGGGCGATGAAAAACTGTTTTTT
.,TRBJ1-6,TRBV30,TRBD1,CAWRQGAVSPLHF,TGTGCCTGGAGGCAGGGGGCTGTTTCACCCCTCCACTTT
.,TRBJ1-2,TRBV5-1,TRBD1,CASSLQGENYGYTF,TGCGCCAGCAGCCTACAGGGGGAGAACTATGGCTACACCTTC
.,TRBJ2-2,TRBV5-1,.,CASSTQTANTGELFF,TGCGCCAGCAGCACCCAGACAGCGAACACCGGGGAGCTGTTTTTT
.,TRBJ1-1,TRBV18,TRBD1,CASSPSGTGFLNTEAFF,TGTGCCAGCTCACCATCCGGGACAGGGTTCCTGAACACTGAAGCTTTCTTT
.,TRBJ1-3,TRBV5-1,.,CASSPAQPSSGNTIYF,TGCGCCAGCAGCCCGGCCCAGCCAAGCTCTGGAAACACCATATATTTT
.,TRBJ2-3,TRBV20-1,TRBD1,CSASRTGGYSTDTQYF,TGCAGTGCTAGTCGGACAGGGGGCTATAGCACAGATACGCAGTATTTT
once,TRBJ1-4,TRBV18,.,CASSPKLQGRTSKKLFF,TGTGCCAGCTCACCTAAGTTACAGGGCCGGACGTCTAAAAAACTGTTTTTT
once,TRBJ2-5,TRBV7-9,.,CASTTSLGDLQETQYF,TGTGCCAGCACTACATCTCTGGGGGATCTCCAAGAGACCCAGTACTTC
.,TRBJ1-4,TRBV5-1,.,CASSYSAATNEKLFF,TGCGCCAGCAGCTACTCAGCTGCAACTAATGAAAAACTGTTTTTT
.,TRBJ2-2,TRBV7-3,TRBD2,CASSSKNLAGGVTGELFF,TGTGCCAGCAGCTCGAAGAACCTAGCGGGGGGGGTCACCGGGGAGCTGTTTTTT
.,TRBJ1-2,TRBV5-1,TRBD1,CASSPDRANYGYTF,TGCGCCAGCAGCCCGGACAGGGCTAACTATGGCTACACCTTC
.,TRBJ2-5,TRBV19,TRBD1,CASSTLGQSQETQYF,TGTGCCAGTAGTACCCTGGGACAGAGCCAAGAGACCCAGTACTTC
few,TRBJ1-5,TRBV6-5,.,CASKVGNQPQHF,TGTGCCAGCAAGGTGGGCAATCAGCCCCAGCATTTT
few,TRBJ1-3,TRBV7-9,.,CASSPQSSGNTIYF,TGTGCCAGCAGCCCACAGAGCTCTGGAAACACCATATATTTT
few,TRBJ2-3,TRBV6-2/TRBV6-3,TRBD2,CASSQAGSADTQYF,TGTGCCAGCAGCCAAGCGGGGAGTGCAGATACGCAGTATTTT
.,TRBJ1-2,TRBV7-8,.,CASSSVVGGGYGYTF,TGTGCCAGCAGCTCGGTCGTTGGGGGAGGCTATGGCTACACCTTC
.,TRBJ1-5,TRBV5-6,.,CASSLGLSNQPQHF,TGTGCCAGCAGCTTGGGACTCAGCAATCAGCCCCAGCATTTT
.,TRBJ1-2,TRBV19,.,CASSIDTDYGYTF,TGTGCCAGTAGTATAGACACAGACTATGGCTACACCTTC
once,TRBJ1-1,TRBV29-1,.,CSVEGVLKVTEAFF,TGCAGCGTTGAGGGGGTCCTTAAGGTCACTGAAGCTTTCTTT
.,TRBJ2-2,TRBV4-1,.,CASSQGIANTGELFF,TGCGCCAGCAGCCAAGGCATCGCGAACACCGGGGAGCTGTTTTTT
.,TRBJ1-2,TRBV18,.,CASSPRDGQNNYGYTF,TGTGCCAGCTCACCACGCGACGGCCAGAACAACTATGGCTACACCTTC
.,TRBJ1-5,TRBV19,TRBD1,CATQTGTSNQPQHF,TGTGCCACCCAGACAGGGACTAGCAATCAGCCCCAGCATTTT
.,TRBJ2-5,TRBV5-1,.,CASSFDSPLETQYF,TGCGCCAGCAGCTTTGATAGCCCCCTAGAGACCCAGTACTTC
few,TRBJ2-5,TRBV4-1,.,CASSQGFSEETQYF,TGCGCCAGCAGCCAAGGGTTCAGTGAAGAGACCCAGTACTTC
.,TRBJ2-1,TRBV2,TRBD2,CASSPTLAGEQFF,TGTGCCAGCAGTCCAACCCTAGCGGGCGAGCAGTTCTTC
.,TRBJ2-2,TRBV25-1,TRBD1,CASRLGGEDTGELFF,TGTGCCAGCAGACTAGGGGGCGAGGACACCGGGGAGCTGTTTTTT
.,TRBJ1-1,TRBV28,TRBD1,CASGNWKTGINTEAFF,TGTGCCAGCGGAAACTGGAAGACAGGGATAAACACTGAAGCTTTCTTT
.,TRBJ1-6,TRBV19,.,CASEMGHNNSPLHF,TGTGCCAGCGAGATGGGACATAATAATTCACCCCTCCACTTT
.,TRBJ2-5,TRBV10-1,TRBD2,CASSESRTSSLGETQYF,TGCGCCAGCAGTGAGTCTCGGACTAGCTCGCTGGGAGAGACCCAGTACTTC
.,TRBJ1-2,TRBV5-5,.,CASRDEQGNYGYTF,TGTGCCAGCAGAGATGAACAGGGTAACTATGGCTACACCTTC
.,TRBJ2-6,TRBV24-1,.,CATALSSGANVLTF,TGTGCCACCGCATTGAGCTCTGGGGCCAACGTCCTGACTTTC
.,TRBJ1-4,TRBV6-5,.,CASSYEGTANEKLFF,TGTGCCAGCAGTTACGAAGGGACGGCGAATGAAAAACTGTTTTTT
.,TRBJ2-2,TRBV24-1,TRBD2,CATSDRGGAVAGELFF,TGTGCCACCAGTGATCGCGGGGGGGCCGTCGCCGGGGAGCTGTTTTTT
.,TRBJ2-5,TRBV10-3,TRBD2,CATNEGGGLGETQYF,TGTGCCACGAACGAAGGCGGGGGGCTCGGGGAGACCCAGTACTTC
.,TRBJ2-1,TRBV9,.,CASSNYRRTSSYNEQFF,TGTGCCAGCTCGAATTATAGACGGACGAGCTCCTACAATGAGCAGTTCTTC
.,TRBJ1-2,TRBV30,.,CAWTAPGTYYGYTF,TGTGCCTGGACCGCGCCGGGCACCTACTATGGCTACACCTTC
.,TRBJ1-1,TRBV6-6,.,CASSYLPGQQNTEAFF,TGTGCCAGCAGTTACCTCCCGGGGCAGCAAAACACTGAAGCTTTCTTT
.,TRBJ2-2,TRBV7-2,.,CASSLTVTGNTGELFF,TGTGCCAGCAGCTTAACTGTAACAGGAAACACCGGGGAGCTGTTTTTT
.,TRBJ2-3,TRBV24-1,.,CATSDSLPQSTDTQYF,TGTGCCACCAGTGATTCTCTTCCGCAGAGCACAGATACGCAGTATTTT
few,TRBJ1-2,TRBV6-5,.,CASTTGLRPYGYTF,TGTGCCAGCACCACAGGGTTAAGGCCGTATGGCTACACCTTC